The T cell receptor beta chain under discussion was sequenced for a study of OX40 agonist ivuxolimab in advanced cancers. Study-wide findings and caveats: Antigen specificity remained undetermined for the expanded peripheral T cells.

Sequencing used immunoSEQ multiplex PCR; TCRdb keeps in-frame clones, though not all of them. The data show some 86,000 clones, with 70% to 90% seen just once and 3.5% to 4.5% held by the top ten. Patients were ruled out by autoimmune disease history or systemic immunosuppression. Only a few counts were recorded for this clone. As yet, its antigen is unknown. The TCR comes from an adult with an advanced solid tumor such as melanoma, head and neck, liver or kidney cancer. The sample in question was CD4+ or CD8+ T cells sorted from blood, obtained in a trial of the OX40 agonist ivuxolimab.

The CDR3 DNA follows: TGTGCCAGCAGCGCCTCAGCTAGCGTTCCAACGGGGCAGTACTTC. It specifies CASSASASVPTGQYF. This chain connects TRBV7-2 to TRBJ2-7; TRBD2 is a possible D gene (6 bases). Trimming left V 5 bases short and J 9 bases short, with 23 bases between. This CDR3 contains 15 residues. Germline V gene sequence: CDR1 SGHTA, CDR2 FQGNSA.